These 30 T cell receptor beta chains were all obtained from the same sample, sequenced in a study of T cell repertoires in cytomegalovirus infection. Each CDR3 protein is one row after TCRdb ran MiXCR on the reads. In the table there are more than 75,000 distinct CDR3 sequences, around 28% of which are singletons. Their recognized antigens are unknown. The specimen comprised CD8+ T cells from cultured PBMCs, sampled from culture after CMV antigen stimulation. Every receptor here comes from a human donor in good health (CMV status not recorded). Some clones in this sample may be carry-over from other donors' samples.

The chain has TRBV4-1 and TRBJ1-5; D is unresolved. CDR3 size: 15 residues. Per the germline V gene, CDR1 is MGHRA and CDR2 is YSYEKL. The V gene lost 1 base and the J gene lost 0 bases, with 7 bases spanning the gap. DNA of the CDR3: TGCGCCAGCAGCCAAGGCAGTTATAGCAATCAGCCCCAGCATTTT. This sequence encodes CASSQGSYSNQPQHF.

V is TRBV27 and J is TRBJ2-1; D is possibly TRBD1 or TRBD2 (5 bases each). Germline loops: CDR1 MNHEY, CDR2 SMNVEV (reference sequence). The CDR3 has 13 amino acids. The germline V and J ends were trimmed by 4 bases and 7 bases, with 11 bases remaining between them. This chain's CDR3 is CASSWGSDNEQFF. Here the CDR3 DNA reads TGTGCCAGCAGTTGGGGGTCCGATAATGAGCAGTTCTTC.

The chain has TRBV7-1 and TRBJ1-2, with TRBD1 as a possible D gene (5 bases). TRBV7-1 is assigned to the ORF class and has an uncertain function. The V end lost 5 bases, the J end lost 8 bases, and 21 bases lay between the germline ends. This CDR3 is 15 amino acids long. CDR3 residues: CASSQTVEGKEGYTF. The CDR3 DNA sequence: TGTGCCAGCAGCCAGACGGTAGAGGGGAAAGAGGGCTACACCTTC.

The chain is built from TRBV20-1 and TRBJ2-7, with D possibly being TRBD1 or TRBD2 (5 bases each). V was clipped by 0 bases and J by 4 bases, with 13 bases between them. The CDR3 has 14 residues. The germline CDR1 and CDR2 sequences are DFQATT and SNEGSKA (reference sequence). The CDR3 sequence: CSARDPQGVYEQYF. The CDR3 DNA is TGCAGTGCTAGAGATCCCCAGGGAGTGTACGAGCAGTACTTC.

This clonotype was seen repeatedly, ten times or more. The CDR3 sequence: CASSRGQGVADTQYF. Here the CDR3 DNA reads TGTGCCAGCAGCAGAGGACAGGGAGTAGCAGATACGCAGTATTTT. J is TRBJ2-3 and V is TRBV7-3; 8 bases fit TRBD1. The V and J ends lost 5 bases and 4 bases, in that order; junction bases with no gene match: 8. This CDR3 has 15 residues. Germline CDR1 is SGHTA and CDR2 is FQGTGA.

The V call is TRBV27, the J call TRBJ2-1, with a weak D call TRBD2 (5 bases). V was shortened by 3 bases and J by 9 bases, with 18 bases between the two germline ends. The germline gives CDR1 MNHEY, CDR2 SMNVEV (reference sequence). This CDR3 has 15 amino acids. The CDR3 loop reads CASSLSAGGYGEQFF. In DNA, the CDR3 is TGTGCCAGCAGTTTGTCGGCCGGAGGTTACGGTGAGCAGTTCTTC.

V usage is TRBV6-6 and J usage is TRBJ2-2; D gene unclear. Trimming took off 0 bases at V and 6 bases at J, with 8 bases between the two ends. Germline-derived CDR1 and CDR2 are MNHNY and SVGAGI (reference sequence). The CDR3 contains 14 residues. Here the CDR3 reads CASSYSGVAGELFF. The CDR3 coding sequence is TGTGCCAGCAGTTACTCTGGAGTCGCCGGGGAGCTGTTTTTT.

This clonotype came up a few times. The chain couples TRBV10-3 to TRBJ1-5; 7 nucleotides agree with TRBD1. The CDR3 runs to 16 residues. V shed 3 bases and J 0 bases; nucleotides not matched to a gene: 5. CDR1 and CDR2 (germline): ENHRY, SYGVKD. This CDR3 reads CAISEGGPLSNQPQHF. The CDR3 region has the DNA TGTGCCATCAGTGAAGGGGGCCCTCTTAGCAATCAGCCCCAGCATTTT.

The chain uses TRBV6-2 or TRBV6-3 and TRBJ2-7, with 9 positions matching TRBD1. This CDR3 is built from 14 residues. Germline V lookup: CDR1 MNHEY, CDR2 SVGEGT. With V trimmed by 2 bases and J by 5 bases, 4 bases remained unmatched. The CDR3 here is CASSYRTGVHEQYF. The CDR3 DNA sequence: TGTGCCAGCAGTTACCGGACAGGGGTGCACGAGCAGTACTTC.

This clonotype has only a few counts. CDR3 sequence: CASSPGTNSYEQYF. For the CDR3, the DNA is TGTGCCAGCAGCCCAGGGACCAACTCCTACGAGCAGTACTTC. The rearrangement joins TRBV11-2 to TRBJ2-7; D may correspond to TRBD1 or TRBD2 (5 bases each). Germline loops: CDR1 SGHAT, CDR2 FQNNGV. Between the trimmed V and J ends, which lost 5 bases and 0 bases, there was a span of 11 bases. The CDR3 contains 14 residues.

This sequence joins TRBV24-1 and TRBJ2-1, with 8 bases identical to TRBD2. Germline V gene sequence: CDR1 KGHDR, CDR2 SFDVKD. With 3 bases clipped from V and 8 bases from J, the junction kept 11 bases outside the gene matches. This CDR3 has 16 residues. This CDR3 reads CATSDLGRTSIDEQFF. CDR3 DNA: TGTGCCACCAGTGATCTAGGGAGGACTAGCATCGATGAGCAGTTCTTC.

The sample holds many counts of this clonotype. The chain is built from TRBV20-1 and TRBJ2-1; TRBD2 aligns across 10 bases. V shed 2 bases, J shed 5 bases, and the junction held 6 bases outside the gene matches. The CDR3 is made up of 15 amino acids. The germline CDR1 and CDR2 sequences are DFQATT and SNEGSKA (reference sequence). The CDR3 sequence: CSARSLAGENNEQFF. Here the CDR3 DNA reads TGCAGTGCTAGAAGCCTAGCGGGGGAAAACAATGAGCAGTTCTTC.

CDR3 sequence (DNA): TGTGCCAGCAGTTTGAGGCCCTCCAACCCTTATTACAATGAGCAGTTCTTC. Its protein is CASSLRPSNPYYNEQFF. The V gene is TRBV27, the J gene TRBJ2-1; D not resolved. Between the trimmed V and J ends, which lost 3 bases and 4 bases, there was a span of 19 bases. CDR1 MNHEY and CDR2 SMNVEV come from the germline V gene (reference sequence). The CDR3 spans 17 residues.

In this sample, this clonotype turned up a few times. V usage is TRBV7-2 and J usage is TRBJ2-5; D may be TRBD1 or TRBD2 (6 bases each). Germline V gene lookup returns CDR1 SGHTA and CDR2 FQGNSA. This CDR3 is built from 16 residues. The V end lost 5 bases, the J end lost 0 bases, and 16 bases lay between the germline ends. As DNA, the CDR3 is TGTGCCAGCAGCCCAAGTAGGGGGGCGTACCAAGAGACCCAGTACTTC. Its translation: CASSPSRGAYQETQYF. Full variable domain (outside the CDR3, taken from reference TRBV7-2 and TRBJ2-5): GAGVSQSPSNKVTEKGKDVELRCDPISGHTALYWYRQSLGQGLEFLIYFQGNSAPDKSGLPSDRFSAERTGGSVSTLTIQRTQQEDSAVYLCASSPSRGAYQETQYFGPGTRLLVL.

At least ten counts were recorded for this clonotype. J is TRBJ2-3 and V is TRBV6-6, with TRBD1 identical over 9 bases. Germline values: CDR1 MNHNY, CDR2 SVGAGI (reference sequence). The CDR3 length is 16 residues. V lost 2 bases, J lost 2 bases, and 5 bases stayed unmatched. Here the CDR3 reads CASSYRDRALTDTQYF. CDR3 nucleotides: TGTGCCAGCAGTTACAGGGACAGGGCCCTCACAGATACGCAGTATTTT.

The chain links TRBV4-1 to TRBJ1-2; 7 bases align to TRBD1. The CDR3 totals 12 residues. The V gene end was trimmed by 5 bases and the J gene end by 6 bases; junction bases not matched to a gene: 3. Germline lookup yields CDR1 MGHRA and CDR2 YSYEKL. The CDR3 coding sequence is TGCGCCAGCAGCGCCACAGGGGATGGCTACACCTTC. As protein: CASSATGDGYTF.

This clonotype came up many times. J is TRBJ2-7 and V is TRBV18; 12 bases align to TRBD2. V lost 4 bases to trimming and J lost 2 bases; unmatched junction nucleotides: 3. CDR3 size: 15 residues. Looked up from germline, CDR1 is KGHSH and CDR2 is LQKENI. The CDR3 region is CASSRLAGATYEQYF. CDR3 nucleotide sequence: TGTGCCAGCTCACGACTAGCGGGGGCAACCTACGAGCAGTACTTC.

This clonotype was counted many times. This rearrangement joins TRBV9 to TRBJ1-2, with D perhaps TRBD1 (6 bases). Germline lookup yields CDR1 SGDLS and CDR2 YYNGEE. V lost 4 bases, J lost 4 bases, and 11 bases lay in between. CDR3 size: 13 residues. The CDR3 bases are TGTGCCAGCAGCACCGGGACATCCTATGGCTACACCTTC. This encodes CASSTGTSYGYTF.

The chain is built from TRBV6-5 and TRBJ2-1, with D unclear. Germline V lookup: CDR1 MNHEY, CDR2 SVGAGI. The V and J ends lost 2 bases and 5 bases respectively, with 10 bases between them. CDR3 length equals 14 residues. The CDR3 coding sequence is TGTGCCAGCAGTTACCGATTGACGGACAATGAGCAGTTCTTC. It yields the protein CASSYRLTDNEQFF.

The chain recombines TRBV19 with TRBJ1-4; D not resolved. The V end lost 6 bases, the J end lost 0 bases, and 11 bases lay between the germline ends. Per the germline V gene, CDR1 is LNHDA and CDR2 is SQIVND (reference sequence). The CDR3 runs to 15 residues. CDR3 region: CASSGRAATNEKLFF. The CDR3 nucleotides are TGTGCCAGTAGCGGGAGAGCTGCAACTAATGAAAAACTGTTTTTT.

The DNA of the CDR3 is TGTGCCAGCAGCCCCCAGAGGTCTGAAGCTTTCTTT. It is translated as CASSPQRSEAFF. V usage is TRBV7-2 and J usage is TRBJ1-1, with D hard to call. The CDR3 spans 12 residues. Germline V CDR1 and CDR2: SGHTA, FQGNSA. V was cut by 5 bases and J by 6 bases, with 10 bases left in between.

This clonotype was found many times. The chain employs TRBV24-1 and TRBJ1-5; D gene unclear. V shed 3 bases and J shed 10 bases, with 9 bases lying between them. Germline-derived CDR1 and CDR2 are KGHDR and SFDVKD. The CDR3 covers 12 residues. CDR3 sequence (DNA): TGTGCCACCAGTGATGGGGTATACCCCCAGCATTTT. Translated, it gives CATSDGVYPQHF.

This chain joins TRBV7-9 and TRBJ1-1; 7 bases align to TRBD1. CDR1 SEHNR and CDR2 FQNEAQ come from the germline V gene (reference sequence). After removal of 5 bases from V and 7 bases from J, the junction contained 4 bases not matched to a gene. This CDR3 contains 12 residues. The DNA for the CDR3 is TGTGCCAGCAGCATGACAGGGATTGAAGCTTTCTTT. This encodes CASSMTGIEAFF.

In this sample, this clonotype turned up many times. The V gene is TRBV12-3 or TRBV12-4, the J gene TRBJ2-5; 7 bases fit TRBD2. This CDR3 comprises 14 residues. J was trimmed by 3 bases and V by 2 bases; bases with no gene match: 3. The DNA of the CDR3 is TGTGCCAGCAGTTTAACGCTAGCGGAAGAGACCCAGTACTTC. Encoded protein: CASSLTLAEETQYF.

CDR3 loop: CASSGREGLETQYF. The CDR3 nucleotides are TGTGCCAGCAGTGGACGGGAGGGGTTGGAGACCCAGTACTTC. The chain joins TRBV2 to TRBJ2-5, with 8 bases that match TRBD2. V was pared by 4 bases and J by 5 bases, with 6 bases of the junction left unmatched. The length of the CDR3 is 14 residues. Germline lookup yields CDR1 SNHLY and CDR2 FYNNEI.

The rearrangement uses TRBV12-3 or TRBV12-4 and TRBJ2-6; TRBD1 matches at 8 bases. V gave up 2 bases and J gave up 9 bases; unmatched junction bases: 6. The CDR3 extends over 15 amino acids. The DNA for the CDR3 is TGTGCCAGCAGTTTAAGGGCAGGGGGCAACAACGTCCTGACTTTC. Residues: CASSLRAGGNNVLTF.

The V gene is TRBV28, the J gene TRBJ1-5; 9 bases align to TRBD1. The CDR3 covers 17 residues. In germline, CDR1 is MDHEN, CDR2 SYDVKM. The V gene end was trimmed by 3 bases and the J gene end by 1 base; junction bases not matched to a gene: 7. This chain's CDR3 is CASSFLDRGRSNQPQHF. The CDR3, as DNA: TGTGCCAGCAGTTTTCTGGACAGGGGTAGGAGCAATCAGCCCCAGCATTTT.

Many counts were recorded for this clonotype. This chain connects TRBV12-3 or TRBV12-4 to TRBJ1-1; D uncertain. With 5 bases removed from V and 4 bases from J, the gap between germline ends came to 8 bases. The CDR3 extends over 12 amino acids. CDR3 DNA: TGTGCCAGCAGTCCTGGGTCCACTGAAGCTTTCTTT. This gives the protein CASSPGSTEAFF.

The genes are TRBV27 and TRBJ2-3, with D hard to call. The V gene lost 4 bases and the J gene lost 0 bases, with 11 bases spanning the gap. The CDR3 is made up of 15 amino acids. Germline V lookup: CDR1 MNHEY, CDR2 SMNVEV (reference sequence). The CDR3 sequence: CASSSGRRSTDTQYF. The CDR3 DNA reads TGTGCCAGCAGTTCTGGTAGGCGAAGCACAGATACGCAGTATTTT.

The V call is TRBV20-1, the J call TRBJ1-2; D unresolved. V gave up 0 bases and J gave up 0 bases, with 11 bases separating them. The germline V gene has CDR1 DFQATT and CDR2 SNEGSKA (reference sequence). This CDR3 comprises 15 residues. The CDR3 DNA reads as TGCAGTGCTAGAGACGGAACGAGAGCTAACTATGGCTACACCTTC. This codes for CSARDGTRANYGYTF.